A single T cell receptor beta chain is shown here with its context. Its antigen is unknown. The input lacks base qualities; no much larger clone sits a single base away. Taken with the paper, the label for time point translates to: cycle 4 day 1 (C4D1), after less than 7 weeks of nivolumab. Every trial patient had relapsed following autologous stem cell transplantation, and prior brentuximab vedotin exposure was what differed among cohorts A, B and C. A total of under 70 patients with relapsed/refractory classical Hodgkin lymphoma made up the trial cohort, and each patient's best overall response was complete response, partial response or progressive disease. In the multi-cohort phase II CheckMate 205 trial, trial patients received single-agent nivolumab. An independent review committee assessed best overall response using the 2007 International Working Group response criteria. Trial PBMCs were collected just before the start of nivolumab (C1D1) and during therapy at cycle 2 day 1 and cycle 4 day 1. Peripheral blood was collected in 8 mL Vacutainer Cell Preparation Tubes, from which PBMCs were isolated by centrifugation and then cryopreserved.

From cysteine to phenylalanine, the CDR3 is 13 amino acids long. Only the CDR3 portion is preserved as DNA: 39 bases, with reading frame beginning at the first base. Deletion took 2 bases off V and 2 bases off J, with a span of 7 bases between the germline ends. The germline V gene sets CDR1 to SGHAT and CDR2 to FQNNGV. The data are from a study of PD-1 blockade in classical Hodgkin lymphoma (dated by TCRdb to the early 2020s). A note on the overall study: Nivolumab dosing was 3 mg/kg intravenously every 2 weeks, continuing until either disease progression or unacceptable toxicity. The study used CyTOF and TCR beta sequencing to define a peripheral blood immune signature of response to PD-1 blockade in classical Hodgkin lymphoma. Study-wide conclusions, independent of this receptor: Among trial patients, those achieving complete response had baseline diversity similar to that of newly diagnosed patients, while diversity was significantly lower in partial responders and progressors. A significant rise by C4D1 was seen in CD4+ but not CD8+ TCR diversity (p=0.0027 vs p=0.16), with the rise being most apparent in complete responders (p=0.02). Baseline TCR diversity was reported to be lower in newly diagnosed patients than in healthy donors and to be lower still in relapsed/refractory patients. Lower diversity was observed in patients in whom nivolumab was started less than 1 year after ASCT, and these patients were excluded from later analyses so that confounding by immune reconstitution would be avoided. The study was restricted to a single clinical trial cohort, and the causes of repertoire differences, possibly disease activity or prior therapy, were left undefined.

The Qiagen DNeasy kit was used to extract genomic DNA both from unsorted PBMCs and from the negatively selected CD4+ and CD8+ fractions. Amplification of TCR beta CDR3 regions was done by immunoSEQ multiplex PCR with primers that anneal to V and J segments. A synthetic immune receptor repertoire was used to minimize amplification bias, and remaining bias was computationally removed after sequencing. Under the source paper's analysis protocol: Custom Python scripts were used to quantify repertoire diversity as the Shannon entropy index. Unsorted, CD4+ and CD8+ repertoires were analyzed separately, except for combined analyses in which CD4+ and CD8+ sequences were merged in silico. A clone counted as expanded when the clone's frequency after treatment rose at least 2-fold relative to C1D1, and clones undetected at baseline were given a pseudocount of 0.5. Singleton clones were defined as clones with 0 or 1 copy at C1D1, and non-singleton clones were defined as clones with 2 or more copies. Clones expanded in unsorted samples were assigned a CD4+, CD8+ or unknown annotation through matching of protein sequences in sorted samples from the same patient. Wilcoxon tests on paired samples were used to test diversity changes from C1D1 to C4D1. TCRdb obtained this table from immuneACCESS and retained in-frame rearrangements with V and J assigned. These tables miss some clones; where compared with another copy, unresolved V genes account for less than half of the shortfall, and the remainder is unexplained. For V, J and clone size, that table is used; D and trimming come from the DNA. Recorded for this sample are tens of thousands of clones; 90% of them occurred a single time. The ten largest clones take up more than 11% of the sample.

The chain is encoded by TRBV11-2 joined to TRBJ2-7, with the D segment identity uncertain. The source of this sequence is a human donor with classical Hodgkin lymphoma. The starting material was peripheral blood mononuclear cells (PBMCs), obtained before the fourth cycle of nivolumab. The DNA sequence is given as TGTGCCAGCAGCTTAACTGGGCCCTACGAGCAGTACTTC. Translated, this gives CASSLTGPYEQYF.